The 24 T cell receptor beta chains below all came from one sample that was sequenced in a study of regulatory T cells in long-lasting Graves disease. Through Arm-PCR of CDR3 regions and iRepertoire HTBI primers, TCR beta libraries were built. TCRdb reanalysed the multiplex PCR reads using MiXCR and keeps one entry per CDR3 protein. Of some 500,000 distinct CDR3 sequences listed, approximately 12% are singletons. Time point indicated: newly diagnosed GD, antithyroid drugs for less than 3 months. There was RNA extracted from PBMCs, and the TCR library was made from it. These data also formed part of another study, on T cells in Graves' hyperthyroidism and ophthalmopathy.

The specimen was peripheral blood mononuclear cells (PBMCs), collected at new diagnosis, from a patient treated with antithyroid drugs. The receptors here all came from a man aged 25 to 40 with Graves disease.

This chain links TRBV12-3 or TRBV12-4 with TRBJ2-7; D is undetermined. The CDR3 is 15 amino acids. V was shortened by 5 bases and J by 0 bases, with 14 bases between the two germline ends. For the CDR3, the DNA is TGTGCCAGCAGTCCTACAGAGAGGAGCTCCTACGAGCAGTACTTC. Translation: CASSPTERSSYEQYF.

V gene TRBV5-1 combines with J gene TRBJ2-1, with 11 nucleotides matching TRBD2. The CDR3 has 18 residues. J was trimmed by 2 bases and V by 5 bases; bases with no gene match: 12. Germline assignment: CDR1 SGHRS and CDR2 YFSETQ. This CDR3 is CASSWAPGTSGTYNEQFF. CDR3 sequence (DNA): TGCGCCAGCAGTTGGGCGCCAGGGACTAGCGGCACCTACAATGAGCAGTTCTTC.

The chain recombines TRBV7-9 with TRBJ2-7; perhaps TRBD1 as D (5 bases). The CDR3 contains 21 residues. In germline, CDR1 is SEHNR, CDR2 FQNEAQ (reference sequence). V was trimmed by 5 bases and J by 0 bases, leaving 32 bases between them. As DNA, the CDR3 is TGTGCCAGCAGCCCAGACCCAGAGTCAGGGTACGATGATACCTCCTCCTACGAGCAGTACTTC. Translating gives CASSPDPESGYDDTSSYEQYF.

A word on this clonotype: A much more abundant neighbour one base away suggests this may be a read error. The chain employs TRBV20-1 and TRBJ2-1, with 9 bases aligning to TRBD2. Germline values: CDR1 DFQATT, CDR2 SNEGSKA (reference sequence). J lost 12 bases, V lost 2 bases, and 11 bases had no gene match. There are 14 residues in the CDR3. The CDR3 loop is CSARIWSSGIAQFF. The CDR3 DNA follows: TGCAGTGCTAGAATATGGTCTAGCGGGATAGCGCAGTTCTTC.

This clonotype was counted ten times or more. CDR3 sequence: CASSKGRETQYF. The DNA for the CDR3 is TGTGCCAGCTCAAAAGGAAGAGAGACCCAGTACTTC. V usage is TRBV2 and J usage is TRBJ2-5; D gene uncertain. Trimming removed 8 bases at V and 4 bases at J, with 11 bases between. The V gene's germline CDR1 is SNHLY and CDR2 FYNNEI. The CDR3 spans 12 residues. The variable domain in full, completed from reference TRBV2 and TRBJ2-5, reads EPEVTQTPSHQVTQMGQEVILRCVPISNHLYFYWYRQILGQKVEFLVSFYNNEISEKSEIFDDQFSVERPDGSNFTLKIRSTKLEDSAMYFCASSKGRETQYFGPGTRLLVL.

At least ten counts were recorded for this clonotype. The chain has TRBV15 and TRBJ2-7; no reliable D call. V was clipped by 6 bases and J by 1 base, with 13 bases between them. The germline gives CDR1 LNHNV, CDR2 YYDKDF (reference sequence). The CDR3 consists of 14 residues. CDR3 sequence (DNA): TGTGCCACCAGACATCGTCAGGCGTCCTACGAGCAGTACTTC. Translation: CATRHRQASYEQYF.

The DNA for the CDR3 is TGCAGTGCTAGAGTGTCTCGGGCGGGCTATACGCAGTATTTT. Protein: CSARVSRAGYTQYF. This sequence joins TRBV20-1 and TRBJ2-3; D may be TRBD2 (5 bases). Trimming left V 1 base short and J 7 bases short, with 15 bases between. This CDR3 is 14 amino acids long. CDR1 is DFQATT, CDR2 SNEGSKA, per germline (reference sequence).

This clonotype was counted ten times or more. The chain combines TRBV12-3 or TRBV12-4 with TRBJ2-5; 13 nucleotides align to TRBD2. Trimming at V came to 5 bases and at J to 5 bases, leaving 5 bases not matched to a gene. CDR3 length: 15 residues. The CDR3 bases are TGTGCCAGCAGTCTGGGACTAGCGGGAATTGAGACCCAGTACTTC. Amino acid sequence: CASSLGLAGIETQYF.

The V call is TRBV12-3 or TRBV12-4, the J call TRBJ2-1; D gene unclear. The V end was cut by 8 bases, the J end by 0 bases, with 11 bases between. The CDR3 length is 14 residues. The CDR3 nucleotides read TGTGCCAGCGGTCAGTCGGCCTCCTACAATGAGCAGTTCTTC. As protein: CASGQSASYNEQFF.

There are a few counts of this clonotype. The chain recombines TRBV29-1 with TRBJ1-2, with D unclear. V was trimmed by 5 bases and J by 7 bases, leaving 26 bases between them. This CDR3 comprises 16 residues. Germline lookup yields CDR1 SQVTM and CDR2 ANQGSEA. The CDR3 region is CSVSPLIDGGGGGYTF. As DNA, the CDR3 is TGCAGCGTTAGCCCCTTGATAGACGGAGGAGGTGGTGGCTACACCTTC.

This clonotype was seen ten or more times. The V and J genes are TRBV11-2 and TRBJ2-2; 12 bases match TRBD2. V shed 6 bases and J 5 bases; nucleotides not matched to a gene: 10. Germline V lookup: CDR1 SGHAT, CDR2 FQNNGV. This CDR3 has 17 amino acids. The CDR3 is CASREGLAGILTGELFF. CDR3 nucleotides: TGTGCCAGCAGGGAGGGACTAGCGGGCATTCTGACCGGGGAGCTGTTTTTT. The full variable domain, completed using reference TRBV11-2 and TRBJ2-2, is EAGVAQSPRYKIIEKRQSVAFWCNPISGHATLYWYQQILGQGPKLLIQFQNNGVVDDSQLPKDRFSAERLKGVDSTLKIQPAKLEDSAVYLCASREGLAGILTGELFFGEGSRLTVL.

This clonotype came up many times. The CDR3 loop reads CSASGGGNYEQYF. CDR3 DNA: TGCAGCGCCAGTGGGGGGGGCAACTACGAGCAGTACTTC. The rearrangement uses TRBV29-1 and TRBJ2-7, with a tentative D call TRBD2 (7 bases). V was cut by 7 bases and J by 3 bases, with 16 bases left in between. Germline assignment: CDR1 SQVTM and CDR2 ANQGSEA. This CDR3 contains 13 residues.

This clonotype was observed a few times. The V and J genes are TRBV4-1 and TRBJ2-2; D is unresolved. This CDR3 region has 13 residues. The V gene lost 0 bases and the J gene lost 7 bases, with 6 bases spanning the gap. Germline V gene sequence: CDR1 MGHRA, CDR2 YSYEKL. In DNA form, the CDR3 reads TGCGCCAGCAGCCAAGATCCGAGCGGGGAGCTGTTTTTT. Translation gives CASSQDPSGELFF.

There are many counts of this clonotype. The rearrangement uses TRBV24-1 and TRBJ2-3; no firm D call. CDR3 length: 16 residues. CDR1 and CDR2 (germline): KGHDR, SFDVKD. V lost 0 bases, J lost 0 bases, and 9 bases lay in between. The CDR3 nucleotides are TGTGCCACCAGTGATTTGACACCCGCTAGCACAGATACGCAGTATTTT. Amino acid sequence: CATSDLTPASTDTQYF.

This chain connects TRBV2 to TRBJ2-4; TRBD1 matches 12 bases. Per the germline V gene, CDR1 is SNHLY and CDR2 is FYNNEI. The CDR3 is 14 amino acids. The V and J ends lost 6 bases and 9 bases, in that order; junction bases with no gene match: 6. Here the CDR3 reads CASSQGQGAFIQYF. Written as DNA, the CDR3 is TGTGCCAGCAGCCAGGGACAGGGGGCGTTCATTCAGTACTTC. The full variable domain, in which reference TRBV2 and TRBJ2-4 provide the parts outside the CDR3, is EPEVTQTPSHQVTQMGQEVILRCVPISNHLYFYWYRQILGQKVEFLVSFYNNEISEKSEIFDDQFSVERPDGSNFTLKIRSTKLEDSAMYFCASSQGQGAFIQYFGAGTRLSVL.

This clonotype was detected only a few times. CDR3 sequence: CSARSTGGNSPLHF. The CDR3 DNA sequence: TGCAGTGCTAGATCGACAGGGGGTAATTCACCCCTCCACTTT. V is TRBV20-1 and J is TRBJ1-6; 9 positions agree with TRBD1. Trimming took 2 bases from V and 6 from J; bases not matched to a gene: 2. The CDR3 is 14 amino acids. In germline, CDR1 is DFQATT, CDR2 SNEGSKA (reference sequence).

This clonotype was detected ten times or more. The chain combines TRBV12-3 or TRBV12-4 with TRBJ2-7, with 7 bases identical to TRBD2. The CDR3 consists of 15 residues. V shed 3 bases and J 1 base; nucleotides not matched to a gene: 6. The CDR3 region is CASSLAGDFSYEQYF. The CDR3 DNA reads TGTGCCAGCAGTTTGGCGGGGGATTTTTCCTACGAGCAGTACTTC.

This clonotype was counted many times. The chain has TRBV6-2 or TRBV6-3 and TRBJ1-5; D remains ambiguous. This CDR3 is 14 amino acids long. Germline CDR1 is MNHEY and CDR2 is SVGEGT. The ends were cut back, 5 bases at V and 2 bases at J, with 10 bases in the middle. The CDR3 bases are TGTGCCAGCAGTCTCAAATGGGGCAATCAGCCCCAGCATTTT. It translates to CASSLKWGNQPQHF.

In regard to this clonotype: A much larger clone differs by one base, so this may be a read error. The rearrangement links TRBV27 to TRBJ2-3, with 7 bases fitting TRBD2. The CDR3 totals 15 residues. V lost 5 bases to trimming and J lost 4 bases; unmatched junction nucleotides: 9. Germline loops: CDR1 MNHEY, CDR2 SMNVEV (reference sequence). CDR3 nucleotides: TGTGCCAGCAGTCCCCGGACTAGGGCGCCAGATACGCAGTATTTT. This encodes CASSPRTRAPDTQYF.

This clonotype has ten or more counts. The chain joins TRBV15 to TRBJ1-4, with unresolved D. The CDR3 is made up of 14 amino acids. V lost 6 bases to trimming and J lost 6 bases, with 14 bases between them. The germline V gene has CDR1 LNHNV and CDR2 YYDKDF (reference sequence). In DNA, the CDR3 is TGTGCCACCAGGGCTCGAGTTGTTGATGAAAAACTGTTTTTT. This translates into CATRARVVDEKLFF.

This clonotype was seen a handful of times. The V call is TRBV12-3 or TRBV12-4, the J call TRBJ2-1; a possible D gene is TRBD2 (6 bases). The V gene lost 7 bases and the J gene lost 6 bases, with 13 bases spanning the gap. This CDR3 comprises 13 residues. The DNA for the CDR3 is TGTGCCAGCACCCGACTAGGGGCCAATGAGCAGTTCTTC. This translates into CASTRLGANEQFF.

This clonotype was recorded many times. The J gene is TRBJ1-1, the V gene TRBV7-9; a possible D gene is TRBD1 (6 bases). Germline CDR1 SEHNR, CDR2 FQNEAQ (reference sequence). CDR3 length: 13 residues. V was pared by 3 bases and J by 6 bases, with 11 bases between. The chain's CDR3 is CASSFGGQAEAFF. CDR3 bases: TGTGCCAGCAGCTTTGGGGGGCAGGCTGAAGCTTTCTTT. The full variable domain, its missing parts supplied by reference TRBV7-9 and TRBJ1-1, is DTGVSQNPRHKITKRGQNVTFRCDPISEHNRLYWYRQTLGQGPEFLTYFQNEAQLEKSRLLSDRFSAERPKGSFSTLEIQRTEQGDSAMYLCASSFGGQAEAFFGQGTRLTVV.

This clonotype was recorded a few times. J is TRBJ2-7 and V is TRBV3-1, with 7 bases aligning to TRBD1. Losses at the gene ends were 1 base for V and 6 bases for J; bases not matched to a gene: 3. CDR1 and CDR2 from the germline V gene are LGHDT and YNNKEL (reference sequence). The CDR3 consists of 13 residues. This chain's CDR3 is CASSQAAGGEQYF. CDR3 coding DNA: TGTGCCAGCAGCCAAGCGGCAGGGGGCGAGCAGTACTTC.

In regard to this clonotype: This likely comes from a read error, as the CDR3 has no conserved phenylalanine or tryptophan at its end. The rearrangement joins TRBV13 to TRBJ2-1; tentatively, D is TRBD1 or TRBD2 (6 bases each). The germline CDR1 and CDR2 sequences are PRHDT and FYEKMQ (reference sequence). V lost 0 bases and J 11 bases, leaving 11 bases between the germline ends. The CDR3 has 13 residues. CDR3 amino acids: CASSLGGGEKQFL. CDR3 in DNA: TGTGCCAGCAGCTTAGGGGGGGGCGAGAAGCAGTTCCTC.